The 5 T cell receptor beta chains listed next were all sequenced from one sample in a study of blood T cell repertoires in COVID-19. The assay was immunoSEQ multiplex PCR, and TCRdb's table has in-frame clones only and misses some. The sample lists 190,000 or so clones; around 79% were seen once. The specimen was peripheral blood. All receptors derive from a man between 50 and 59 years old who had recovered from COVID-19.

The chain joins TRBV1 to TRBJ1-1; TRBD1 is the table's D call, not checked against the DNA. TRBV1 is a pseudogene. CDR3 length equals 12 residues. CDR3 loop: CTSSHQNTEAFF. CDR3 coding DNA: TGCACCAGCAGCCACCAGAACACTGAAGCTTTCTTT.

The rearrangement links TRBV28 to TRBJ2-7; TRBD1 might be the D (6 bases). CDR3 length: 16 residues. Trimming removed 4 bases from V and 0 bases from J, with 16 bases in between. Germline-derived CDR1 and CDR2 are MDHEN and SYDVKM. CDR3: CASSSSQGGYSYEQYF. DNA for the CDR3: TGTGCCAGCAGTTCCTCACAGGGTGGATACTCCTACGAGCAGTACTTC.

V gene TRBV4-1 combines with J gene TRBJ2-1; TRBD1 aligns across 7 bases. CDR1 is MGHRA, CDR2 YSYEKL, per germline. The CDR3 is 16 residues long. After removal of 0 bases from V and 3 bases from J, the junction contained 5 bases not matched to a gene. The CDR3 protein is CASSQEGQWGYNEQFF. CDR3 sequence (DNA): TGCGCCAGCAGCCAAGAGGGACAGTGGGGCTACAATGAGCAGTTCTTC.

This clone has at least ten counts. The chain's CDR3 is CASSPYKTGPNFNSPLHF. CDR3 bases: TGTGCCAGCAGCCCCTATAAGACAGGGCCGAATTTTAATTCACCCCTCCACTTT. The V call is TRBV16, the J call TRBJ1-6; the match to TRBD1 covers 7 bases. The CDR3 loop spans 18 amino acids. Germline-derived CDR1 and CDR2 are KGHSY and FQNENV. Trimming at V came to 4 bases and at J to 6 bases, leaving 15 bases not matched to a gene.

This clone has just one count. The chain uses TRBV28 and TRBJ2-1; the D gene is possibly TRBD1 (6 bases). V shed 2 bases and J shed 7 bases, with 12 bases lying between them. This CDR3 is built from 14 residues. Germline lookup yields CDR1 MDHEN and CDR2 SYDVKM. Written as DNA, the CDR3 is TGTGCCAGCAGTTTAGGGGGCCAGAGGAATGAGCAGTTCTTC. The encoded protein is CASSLGGQRNEQFF.